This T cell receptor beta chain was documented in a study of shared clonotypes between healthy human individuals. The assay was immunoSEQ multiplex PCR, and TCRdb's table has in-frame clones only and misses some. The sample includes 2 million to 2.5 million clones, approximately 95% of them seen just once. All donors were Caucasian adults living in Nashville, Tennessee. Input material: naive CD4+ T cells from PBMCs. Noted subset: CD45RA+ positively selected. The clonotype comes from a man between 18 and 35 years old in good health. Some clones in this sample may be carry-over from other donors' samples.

The CDR3 is CASMGEGRNEQYF. As DNA, the CDR3 is TGTGCCAGCATGGGGGAGGGTAGGAACGAGCAGTACTTC. This rearrangement joins TRBV6-1 to TRBJ2-5, with 7 positions matching TRBD2. The J call is doubtful: the DNA matches TRBJ2-7 better. Germline CDR1 reads MNHNS; CDR2 reads SASEGT. CDR3 length: 13 amino acids.